The 6 T cell receptor beta chains below come from one sample, sequenced in a study of blood T cell repertoires in COVID-19. TCRdb's table, derived via immunoSEQ multiplex PCR, lists solely in-frame clones and lacks some. The sample holds over 250,000 clones; approximately 87% are singletons and the top ten take approximately 5%. Sequenced sample: PBMCs or T cells enriched from blood (not recorded which). These TCRs come from a woman aged 25 to 45 who had recovered from COVID-19.

This chain joins TRBV6-5 and TRBJ1-2, with D possibly matching TRBD1 (6 bases). CDR1 and CDR2 (germline): MNHEY, SVGAGI. V dropped 4 bases and J dropped 6 bases, with 21 bases sitting between them. The CDR3 extends over 16 amino acids. Written as DNA, the CDR3 is TGTGCCAGCAGTTCGTCCCACGTACAGGGTATTAATGGCTACACCTTC. Translated, it gives CASSSSHVQGINGYTF.

The V call is TRBV28, the J call TRBJ1-5; maybe TRBD1 (5 bases). The CDR3 sequence is 14 residues long. Germline values: CDR1 MDHEN, CDR2 SYDVKM. Between the trimmed V and J ends, which lost 3 bases and 6 bases, there was a span of 12 bases. The CDR3 is CASSFRTRGQPQHF. CDR3 in DNA: TGTGCCAGCAGTTTCCGGACAAGGGGTCAGCCCCAGCATTTT.

The chain combines TRBV19 with TRBJ1-5; 7 bases match TRBD1. Trimming at V came to 7 bases and at J to 4 bases, leaving 13 bases not matched to a gene. Germline V lookup: CDR1 LNHDA, CDR2 SQIVND (reference sequence). The CDR3 length is 16 residues. The CDR3 region is CASKNHTGAGNQPQHF. The CDR3 nucleotides read TGTGCCAGTAAGAATCACACAGGGGCAGGGAATCAGCCCCAGCATTTT. The whole variable domain, remainder taken from reference TRBV19 and TRBJ1-5, is DGGITQSPKYLFRKEGQNVTLSCEQNLNHDAMYWYRQDPGQGLRLIYYSQIVNDFQKGDIAEGYSVSREKKESFPLTVTSAQKNPTAFYLCASKNHTGAGNQPQHFGDGTRLSIL.

The chain couples TRBV11-3 to TRBJ2-1, with D perhaps TRBD1 (6 bases). Germline values: CDR1 SGHNT, CDR2 YENEEA. The CDR3 is 15 amino acids. V lost 2 bases and J 5 bases, leaving 13 bases between the germline ends. The CDR3 sequence: CASSLRTAGDNEQFF. The CDR3 coding sequence is TGTGCCAGCAGCTTAAGAACGGCAGGGGACAATGAGCAGTTCTTC. Full variable domain (missing parts from reference TRBV11-3 and TRBJ2-1): EAGVVQSPRYKIIEKKQPVAFWCNPISGHNTLYWYLQNLGQGPELLIRYENEEAVDDSQLPKDRFSAERLKGVDSTLKIQPAELGDSAVYLCASSLRTAGDNEQFFGPGTRLTVL.

The chain is built from TRBV18 and TRBJ2-7; TRBD1 aligns across 8 bases. Germline CDR1 reads KGHSH; CDR2 reads LQKENI. The CDR3 sequence is 14 residues long. Trimming cost V 3 bases and J 5 bases; bases outside gene matches: 6. The CDR3 loop is CASSPELTGDEQYF. CDR3 sequence (DNA): TGTGCCAGCTCACCCGAATTGACAGGGGACGAGCAGTACTTC.

The chain employs TRBV5-8 and TRBJ1-1; D call uncertain. V lost 2 bases and J 1 base, leaving 9 bases between the germline ends. The length of the CDR3 is 14 residues. The germline CDR1 and CDR2 sequences are SGHTS and YDEGEE. The CDR3 nucleotides are TGTGCCAGCAGCTTACAAGCAGGGAACACTGAAGCTTTCTTT. Encoded protein: CASSLQAGNTEAFF.